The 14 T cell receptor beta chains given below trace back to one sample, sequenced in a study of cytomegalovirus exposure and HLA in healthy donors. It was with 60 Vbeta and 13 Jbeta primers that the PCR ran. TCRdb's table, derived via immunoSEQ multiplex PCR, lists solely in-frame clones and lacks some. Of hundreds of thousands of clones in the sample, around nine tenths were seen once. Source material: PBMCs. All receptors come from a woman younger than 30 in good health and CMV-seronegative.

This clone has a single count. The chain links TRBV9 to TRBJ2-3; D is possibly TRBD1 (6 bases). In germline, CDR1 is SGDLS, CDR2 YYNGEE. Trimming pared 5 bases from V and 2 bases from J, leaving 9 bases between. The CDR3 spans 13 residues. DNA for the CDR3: TGTGCCAGCAGGGGACAACCCACAGATACGCAGTATTTT. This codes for CASRGQPTDTQYF. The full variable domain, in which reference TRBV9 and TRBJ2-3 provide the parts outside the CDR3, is DSGVTQTPKHLITATGQRVTLRCSPRSGDLSVYWYQQSLDQGLQFLIQYYNGEERAKGNILERFSAQQFPDLHSELNLSSLELGDSALYFCASRGQPTDTQYFGPGTRLTVL.

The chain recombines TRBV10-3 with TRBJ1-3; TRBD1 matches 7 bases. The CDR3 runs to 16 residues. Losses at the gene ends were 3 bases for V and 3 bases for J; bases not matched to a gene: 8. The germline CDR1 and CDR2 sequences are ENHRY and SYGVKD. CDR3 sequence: CAISDQPSGGGNTIYF. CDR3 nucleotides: TGTGCCATCAGTGATCAGCCATCAGGGGGTGGAAACACCATATATTTT.

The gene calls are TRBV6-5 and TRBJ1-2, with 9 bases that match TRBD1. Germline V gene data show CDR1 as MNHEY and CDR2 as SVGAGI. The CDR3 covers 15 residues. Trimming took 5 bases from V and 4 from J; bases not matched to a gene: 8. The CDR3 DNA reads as TGTGCCAGCAGTGGGGAGGGACAGGGTCCCTATGGCTACACCTTC. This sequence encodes CASSGEGQGPYGYTF.

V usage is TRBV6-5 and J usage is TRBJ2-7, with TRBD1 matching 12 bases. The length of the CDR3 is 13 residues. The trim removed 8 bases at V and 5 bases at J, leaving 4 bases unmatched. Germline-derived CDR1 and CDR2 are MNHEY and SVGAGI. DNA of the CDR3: TGTGCCAGCGGGACAGGGGGCATAAACGAGCAGTACTTC. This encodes CASGTGGINEQYF.

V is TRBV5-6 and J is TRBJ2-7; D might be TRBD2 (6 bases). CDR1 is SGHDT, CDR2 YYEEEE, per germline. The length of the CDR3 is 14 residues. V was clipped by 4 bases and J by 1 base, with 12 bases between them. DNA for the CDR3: TGTGCCAGCAGCGGACTTGGGGGGTCCTACGAGCAGTACTTC. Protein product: CASSGLGGSYEQYF.

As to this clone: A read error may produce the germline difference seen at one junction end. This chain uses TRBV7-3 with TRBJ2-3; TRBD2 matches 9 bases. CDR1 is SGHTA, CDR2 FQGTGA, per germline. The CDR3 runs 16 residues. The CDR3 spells CASNLRGGGAPDTQYF. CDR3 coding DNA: TGTGCCAGCAACTTAAGGGGCGGGGGGGCGCCAGATACGCAGTATTTT.

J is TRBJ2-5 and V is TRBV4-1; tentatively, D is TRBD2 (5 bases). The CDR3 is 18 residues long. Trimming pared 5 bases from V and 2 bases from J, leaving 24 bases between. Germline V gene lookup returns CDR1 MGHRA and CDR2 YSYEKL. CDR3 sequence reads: CASSFSPLAARIQETQYF. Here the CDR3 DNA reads TGCGCCAGCAGCTTTTCCCCTCTAGCAGCGAGAATTCAAGAGACCCAGTACTTC.

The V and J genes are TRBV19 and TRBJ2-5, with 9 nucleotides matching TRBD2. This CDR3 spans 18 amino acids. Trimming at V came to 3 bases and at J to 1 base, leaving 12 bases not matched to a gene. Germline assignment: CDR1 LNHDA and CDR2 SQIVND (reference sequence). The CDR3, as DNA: TGTGCCAGTAGTATCGCATTAGCGGGGGCGCCGTCCCAAGAGACCCAGTACTTC. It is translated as CASSIALAGAPSQETQYF. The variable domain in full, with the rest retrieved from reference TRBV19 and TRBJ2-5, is DGGITQSPKYLFRKEGQNVTLSCEQNLNHDAMYWYRQDPGQGLRLIYYSQIVNDFQKGDIAEGYSVSREKKESFPLTVTSAQKNPTAFYLCASSIALAGAPSQETQYFGPGTRLLVL.

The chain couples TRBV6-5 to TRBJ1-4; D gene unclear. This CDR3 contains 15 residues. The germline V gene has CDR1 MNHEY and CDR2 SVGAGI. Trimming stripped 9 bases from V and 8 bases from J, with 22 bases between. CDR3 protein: CASGPPTGSKEKLFF. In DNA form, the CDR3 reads TGTGCCAGTGGCCCTCCCACGGGTTCCAAAGAAAAACTGTTTTTT.

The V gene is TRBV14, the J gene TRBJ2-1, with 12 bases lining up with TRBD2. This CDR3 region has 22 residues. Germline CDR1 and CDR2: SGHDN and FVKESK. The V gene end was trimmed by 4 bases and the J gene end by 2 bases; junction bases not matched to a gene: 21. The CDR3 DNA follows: TGTGCCAGCAGCCCGCTACCTGGGACCTCTGGGGCTAGCGGGGGGGCCTACAATGAGCAGTTCTTC. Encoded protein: CASSPLPGTSGASGGAYNEQFF.

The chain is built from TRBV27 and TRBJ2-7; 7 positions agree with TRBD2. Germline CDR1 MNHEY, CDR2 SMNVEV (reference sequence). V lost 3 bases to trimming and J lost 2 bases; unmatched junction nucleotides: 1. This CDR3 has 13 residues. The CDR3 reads CASSFSGPYEQYF. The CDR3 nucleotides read TGTGCCAGCAGTTTTAGCGGGCCCTACGAGCAGTACTTC.

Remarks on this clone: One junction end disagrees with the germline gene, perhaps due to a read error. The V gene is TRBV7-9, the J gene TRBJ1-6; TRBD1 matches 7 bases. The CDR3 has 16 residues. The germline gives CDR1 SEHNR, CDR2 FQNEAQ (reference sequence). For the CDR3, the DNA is TGTTCCAGCAGGCCTACCGGGGCAGGGGGAAATTCACCCCTCCACTTT. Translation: CSSRPTGAGGNSPLHF.

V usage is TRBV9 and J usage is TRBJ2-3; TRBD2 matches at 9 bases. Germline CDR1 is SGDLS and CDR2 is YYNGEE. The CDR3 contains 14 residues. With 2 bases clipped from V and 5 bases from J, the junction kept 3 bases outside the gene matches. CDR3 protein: CASSVSGGVDTQYF. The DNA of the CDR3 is TGTGCCAGCAGCGTTAGCGGGGGTGTAGATACGCAGTATTTT.

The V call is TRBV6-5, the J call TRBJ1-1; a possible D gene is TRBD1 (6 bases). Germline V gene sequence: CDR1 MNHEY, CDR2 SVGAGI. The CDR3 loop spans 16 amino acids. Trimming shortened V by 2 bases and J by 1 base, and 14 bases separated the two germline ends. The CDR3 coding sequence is TGTGCCAGCAGTTACCTACAACGGACAGCGAACACTGAAGCTTTCTTT. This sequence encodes CASSYLQRTANTEAFF.